The table lists the clone carrying this T cell receptor beta chain with a few counts. Antigen unknown. The sample belongs to a study of metastatic and nonmetastatic thyroid tumors. For the study at large: Comparative analysis of repertoires was undertaken across blood and tumor or nodule tissue obtained from malignant and benign thyroid patients.

The germline gives CDR1 SNHLY, CDR2 FYNNEI. V was trimmed by 7 bases and J by 3 bases, leaving 12 bases between them. The CDR3 contains 14 residues. Study-level results: When malignant thyroid tumors were compared with benign nodules, TCR beta diversity was reportedly significantly higher in the malignant tumors. This held in both blood and tumor samples.

Authors' data handling: CDR3 was compared across clinicopathological groups, and the resulting differences were used to build a distant-metastasis classifier for papillary thyroid cancer. TCRdb redid the clone calls on the PCR reads using MiXCR. TCRdb's processing, not the authors', yielded these V and J calls. Among 13,000 or so clones, around 25% were seen once, and the ten largest hold around 12%. No treatment had been given to any patient before thyroid surgery. The chain uses TRBV2 and TRBJ2-2; D possibly corresponds to TRBD1 (6 bases). The sequencing input was adjacent normal tissue. This TCR was sampled from a female donor with papillary thyroid cancer or a benign thyroid nodule (not recorded which). Some clones in this sample may be carry-over from other donors' samples. The CDR3 reads CASTTNRDTGELFF. The CDR3 coding sequence is TGTGCCAGCACCACGAACAGGGACACCGGGGAGCTGTTTTTT.